The clone carrying this T cell receptor (beta chain) has ten or more counts. Antigen: not known. Coverage ceases 3 residues before the CDR3 finishes, and the germline J gene fills in the end. The data derive from a study of T cell clonality in common variable immunodeficiency. The length of the CDR3 is 15 residues. Looked up from germline, CDR1 is SGHDN and CDR2 is FVKESK. Losses at the gene ends were 4 bases for V and 2 bases for J; bases not matched to a gene: 5. Measured with immunoSEQ multiplex PCR; TCRdb has only the in-frame clones, and not every one. The table lists approximately 42,000 clones, with no singletons. Study-wide points: Shared TCRbeta clones were fewer between CVID subjects than controls.

Heparinized whole blood, 5 to 8 ml, came from each donor. Sequenced input: peripheral blood mononuclear cells. The V call is TRBV14, the J call TRBJ2-1; 7 bases are a match to TRBD2. The sequence derives from a person aged 18 to 69 in good health. The DNA read from the CDR3 is TGTGCCAGCAGCCGTATCCGGGGGGCCTACAATGAG. Its translation is CASSRIRGAYNE. The CDR3 in full is CASSRIRGAYNEQFF.